The T cell receptor beta chain described here comes from a study of early T cells in non-severe SARS-CoV-2 infection. After removal of 1 base from V and 4 bases from J, the junction contained 5 bases not matched to a gene. Germline V gene sequence: CDR1 SGHTA, CDR2 FQGNSA. The CDR3 runs 15 residues. This clonotype appeared many times. cDNA molecules, individually, were tagged with unique molecular identifiers. TCRdb fed the 5' RACE reads into MiXCR, producing one record per CDR3 protein. The sample holds some 22,000 distinct CDR3 sequences, 4.7% seen once. V is TRBV7-2 and J is TRBJ1-1; TRBD1 aligns across 8 bases. Sample: whole blood. The clonotype was recovered from an adult who was a healthcare worker with PCR-confirmed SARS-CoV-2 infection or an uninfected control (not recorded which). The CDR3 coding sequence is TGTGCCAGCAGCTTAGAGTTGCAGGGGGCCACTGAAGCTTTCTTT. Encoded protein: CASSLELQGATEAFF.